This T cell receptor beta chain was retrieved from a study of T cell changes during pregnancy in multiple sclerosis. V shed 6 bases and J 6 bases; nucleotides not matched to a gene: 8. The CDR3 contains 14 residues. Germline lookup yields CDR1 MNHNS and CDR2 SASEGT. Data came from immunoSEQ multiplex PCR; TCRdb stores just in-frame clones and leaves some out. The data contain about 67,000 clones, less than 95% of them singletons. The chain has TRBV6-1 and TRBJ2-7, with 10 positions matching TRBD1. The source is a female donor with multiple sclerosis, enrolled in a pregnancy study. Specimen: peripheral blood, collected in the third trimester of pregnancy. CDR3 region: CASSAPGQGSEQYF. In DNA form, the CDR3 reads TGTGCCAGCAGCGCCCCGGGACAGGGGAGCGAGCAGTACTTC.